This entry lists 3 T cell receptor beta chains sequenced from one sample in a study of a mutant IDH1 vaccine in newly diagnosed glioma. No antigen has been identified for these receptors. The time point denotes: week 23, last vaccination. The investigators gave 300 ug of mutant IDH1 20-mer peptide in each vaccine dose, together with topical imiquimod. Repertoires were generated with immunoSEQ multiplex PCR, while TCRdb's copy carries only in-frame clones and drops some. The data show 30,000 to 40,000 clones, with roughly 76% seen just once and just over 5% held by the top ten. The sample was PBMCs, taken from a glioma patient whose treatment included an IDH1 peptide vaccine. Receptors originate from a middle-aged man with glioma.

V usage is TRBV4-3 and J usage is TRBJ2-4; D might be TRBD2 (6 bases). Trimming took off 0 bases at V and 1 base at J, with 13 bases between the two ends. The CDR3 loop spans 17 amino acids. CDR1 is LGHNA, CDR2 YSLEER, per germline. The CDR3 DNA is TGCGCCAGCAGCCAAGATATAGCAGGGAGGGCCAAAAACATTCAGTACTTC. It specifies CASSQDIAGRAKNIQYF.

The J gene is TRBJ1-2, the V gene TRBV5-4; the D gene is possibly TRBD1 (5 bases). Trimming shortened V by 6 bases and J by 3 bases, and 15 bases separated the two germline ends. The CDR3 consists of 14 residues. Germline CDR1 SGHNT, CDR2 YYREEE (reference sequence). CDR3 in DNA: TGTGCCAGCACCTGGAACAGGAACTACTATGGCTACACCTTC. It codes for CASTWNRNYYGYTF.

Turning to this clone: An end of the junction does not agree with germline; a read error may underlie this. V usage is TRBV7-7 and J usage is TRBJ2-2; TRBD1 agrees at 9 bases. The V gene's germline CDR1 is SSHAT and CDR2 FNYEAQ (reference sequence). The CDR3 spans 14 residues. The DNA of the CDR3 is TGTGCTAGCAGCTTGACAGGGGGGACCGGGGAGCTGTTTTTT. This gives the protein CASSLTGGTGELFF.